This entry lists 15 T cell receptor beta chains sequenced from one sample in a study of T cells in tuberculosis. Sequencing was performed with immunoSEQ multiplex PCR; in TCRdb, only in-frame clones are kept and a portion is missing. The sample has 20,000 to 25,000 clones, 95% to 96% seen once. The sample was PBMCs. These receptors originate from a donor aged 10 to 29 with latent tuberculosis or without tuberculosis infection.

This chain uses TRBV29-1 with TRBJ1-4; 9 nucleotides match TRBD1. The CDR3 has 13 amino acids. Germline V CDR1 and CDR2: SQVTM, ANQGSEA. V was clipped by 6 bases and J by 3 bases; unmatched bases: 2. CDR3 residues: CSVQGAPNEKLFF. The CDR3 DNA reads TGCAGCGTACAGGGGGCTCCTAATGAAAAACTGTTTTTT.

The genes are TRBV6-4 and TRBJ2-2, with D tentatively TRBD2 (5 bases). Deletions cut 0 bases from V and 9 bases from J, with 14 bases between. The CDR3 length is 15 residues. Germline CDR1 MRHNA, CDR2 SNTAGT. Here the CDR3 reads CASSDSVGNLRELFF. The CDR3, as DNA: TGTGCCAGCAGTGACTCGGTCGGGAACCTTCGGGAGCTGTTTTTT.

The chain employs TRBV10-3 and TRBJ1-5; 7 nucleotides line up with TRBD1. This CDR3 has 13 residues. V was clipped by 10 bases and J by 4 bases; unmatched bases: 7. Germline lookup yields CDR1 ENHRY and CDR2 SYGVKD. This CDR3 is CASWDRPNQPQHF. CDR3 bases: TGTGCCAGCTGGGACAGACCTAATCAGCCCCAGCATTTT.

This chain uses TRBV7-2 with TRBJ1-6, with D unclear. V was cut by 6 bases and J by 10 bases, with 16 bases left in between. The CDR3 extends over 14 amino acids. The germline V gene encodes CDR1 SGHTA and CDR2 FQGNSA. The chain's CDR3 is CASRSGKGHSPLHF. The CDR3 coding sequence is TGTGCCAGCAGGTCGGGAAAAGGGCACTCACCCCTCCACTTT.

This chain links TRBV10-3 with TRBJ2-7; 8 positions agree with TRBD1. The CDR3 extends over 14 amino acids. The germline CDR1 and CDR2 sequences are ENHRY and SYGVKD. Trimming cost V 0 bases and J 3 bases; bases outside gene matches: 1. This CDR3 reads CAISESGTGYEQYF. The CDR3 nucleotides are TGTGCCATCAGTGAGTCCGGGACAGGCTACGAGCAGTACTTC.

J is TRBJ2-2 and V is TRBV11-2, with 10 bases identical to TRBD2. V dropped 0 bases and J dropped 6; count of bases not matched to a gene: 7. Germline CDR1 SGHAT, CDR2 FQNNGV. This CDR3 has 17 amino acids. CDR3 loop: CASSLDGSSGGPGELFF. The CDR3 nucleotides are TGTGCCAGCAGCTTAGATGGATCTAGCGGGGGCCCCGGGGAGCTGTTTTTT.

This clone was recorded once. V is TRBV5-1 and J is TRBJ1-2; 7 bases are shared with TRBD1. CDR3 size: 15 residues. Germline V gene lookup returns CDR1 SGHRS and CDR2 YFSETQ. Trimming cost V 1 base and J 7 bases; bases outside gene matches: 10. The DNA of the CDR3 is TGCGCCAGCAGCTTGAGAGAAGGGGGCGCGGCTGGCTACACCTTC. Protein sequence: CASSLREGGAAGYTF.

The chain couples TRBV29-1 to TRBJ2-3, with D possibly TRBD2 on 5 matching bases. Trimming removed 7 bases from V and 6 bases from J, with 8 bases in between. This CDR3 region has 10 residues. Germline V gene data show CDR1 as SQVTM and CDR2 as ANQGSEA. In DNA, the CDR3 is TGCAGCGCTGGGGAGGATACGCAGTATTTT. This codes for CSAGEDTQYF.

The V gene is TRBV6-4, the J gene TRBJ2-1; possibly TRBD2 for D (6 bases). This CDR3 has 14 amino acids. V dropped 0 bases and J dropped 3 bases, with 6 bases sitting between them. Germline V gene sequence: CDR1 MRHNA, CDR2 SNTAGT. The CDR3 sequence is CASSDSGGYNEQFF. CDR3 in DNA: TGTGCCAGCAGTGACTCCGGGGGCTACAATGAGCAGTTCTTC.

This clone came up once. The chain carries TRBV6-5 and TRBJ1-5, with TRBD1 matching 9 bases. After removal of 5 bases from V and 6 bases from J, the junction contained 8 bases not matched to a gene. The CDR3 spans 15 residues. CDR1 and CDR2 (germline): MNHEY, SVGAGI. The CDR3 region is CASSPGQGPFQPQHF. The DNA for the CDR3 is TGTGCCAGCAGTCCGGGACAGGGACCCTTTCAGCCCCAGCATTTT.

This clone was observed once. The rearrangement uses TRBV7-6 and TRBJ1-4, with a tentative D call TRBD1 (5 bases). From germline, CDR1 is SGHVS and CDR2 FNYEAQ. V was trimmed by 1 base and J by 9 bases, leaving 9 bases between them. This CDR3 comprises 13 residues. The CDR3 bases are TGTGCCAGCAGCTTAGGACAGCCCCAAAAACTGTTTTTT. It yields the protein CASSLGQPQKLFF.

The chain links TRBV11-2 to TRBJ1-2; 8 positions match TRBD1. The CDR3 runs to 15 residues. Germline CDR1 is SGHAT and CDR2 is FQNNGV. J was trimmed by 4 bases and V by 5 bases; bases with no gene match: 9. The CDR3 region is CASSPFQGAGYGYTF. The CDR3 DNA is TGTGCCAGCAGCCCATTTCAGGGGGCTGGCTATGGCTACACCTTC.

The V and J genes are TRBV25-1 and TRBJ1-2, with 10 bases lining up with TRBD1. Germline V gives CDR1 MGHDK, CDR2 SYGVNS. CDR3 size: 17 residues. V lost 4 bases to trimming and J lost 4 bases; unmatched junction nucleotides: 12. In DNA form, the CDR3 reads TGTGCCAGCAGTGGAGGGACAGGGGCCTCCGCGGGCTATGGCTACACCTTC. Encoded protein: CASSGGTGASAGYGYTF.

This chain uses TRBV7-9 with TRBJ1-1, with 11 bases aligning to TRBD1. This CDR3 contains 15 residues. The germline V gene encodes CDR1 SEHNR and CDR2 FQNEAQ (reference sequence). V was pared by 4 bases and J by 5 bases, with 6 bases of the junction left unmatched. CDR3 coding DNA: TGTGCCAGCAGCTCAGGACAGGGGGCGCGTACTGAAGCTTTCTTT. It codes for CASSSGQGARTEAFF.

V gene TRBV2 combines with J gene TRBJ2-3, with D hard to call. V lost 10 bases to trimming and J lost 6 bases, with 8 bases between them. Germline CDR1 and CDR2: SNHLY and FYNNEI. This CDR3 has 10 residues. The chain's CDR3 is CAILSDTQYF. For the CDR3, the DNA is TGTGCCATCCTGTCGGATACGCAGTATTTT.